This is a list of T cell receptor beta chains from one sample in a study of cytomegalovirus exposure and HLA in healthy donors. This table comes from immunoSEQ multiplex PCR, and its TCRdb copy is limited to in-frame clones, with some not included. The sample records 150,000 to 200,000 clones, approximately 80% being singletons. Sequencing input: PBMCs. The receptors here all came from a woman aged 25 to 39 in good health and CMV-seropositive. Both conserved end residues are part of each CDR3. The D gene is left open where the match is weak. Clone size is stated in some rows and not others, as once, few, many or a class when expanded.

NA,NA,TRBJ1-6,TRBV27,TGTGCCAGCAGCATAGGCCCAGGGGTTAATTCACCCCTCCACTTT,CASSIGPGVNSPLHF
NA,NA,TRBJ2-7,TRBV19,TGTGCCAGTAGTATTTCTACCACCCGGGAGCAGTACTTC,CASSISTTREQYF
NA,NA,TRBJ2-7,TRBV6-5,TGTGCCAGCAGCCCCTTAGGGGTTCGGCAGTACTTC,CASSPLGVRQYF
NA,few,TRBJ1-2,TRBV23-1,TGCGCCAGCGCTCCTCTCCGGTATGGCTACACCTTC,CASAPLRYGYTF
NA,NA,TRBJ2-7,TRBV4-1,TGCGCCAGCAGCCCAAATTTAGAATACGAGCAGTACTTC,CASSPNLEYEQYF
TRBD1,NA,TRBJ1-2,TRBV19,TGTGCCAGTAAACCACTCGACAGGGATCGGGGCTACACCTTC,CASKPLDRDRGYTF
NA,NA,TRBJ2-7,TRBV7-9,TGTGCCAGCAGCTTAGGTGCGGCAGCCTATTACGAGCAGTACTTC,CASSLGAAAYYEQYF
NA,NA,TRBJ1-4,TRBV29-1,TGCAGCGGTCGGGGAGGACCCTTGGGCGAAAAACTGTTTTTT,CSGRGGPLGEKLFF
NA,once,TRBJ2-7,TRBV7-9,TGTGCCAGCAGCCGGACTGACCCTGGCGAGCAGTACTTC,CASSRTDPGEQYF
NA,NA,TRBJ1-5,TRBV4-2,TGTGCCAGCAGCCAAGCAGTTTATCAGCCCCAGCATTTT,CASSQAVYQPQHF
NA,NA,TRBJ1-3,TRBV7-9,TGTGCCAGCAGCTTAGTCCGCTCTGGAAACACCATATATTTT,CASSLVRSGNTIYF
NA,once,TRBJ2-6,TRBV7-2,TGTGCCAGCAGCTTAGGCGGGGCGGGAGGGGCCAACGTCCTGACTTTC,CASSLGGAGGANVLTF
TRBD1,once,TRBJ2-5,TRBV4-3,TGCGCCAGCAGCCAGAAGGGGGCCCAAGAGACCCAGTACTTC,CASSQKGAQETQYF
TRBD1,once,TRBJ2-7,TRBV7-9,TGTGCCAGCAGCCTCAAAAGGACAGGGAACGAGCAGTACTTC,CASSLKRTGNEQYF
NA,NA,TRBJ2-3,TRBV4-1,TGCGCCAGCAGCCCCTACATAGGGGGGGGTACGACAGATACGCAGTATTTT,CASSPYIGGGTTDTQYF
NA,NA,TRBJ1-5,TRBV6-5,TGTGCCAGCAGTTACGGGTCGGGGATTAGCAATCAGCCCCAGCATTTT,CASSYGSGISNQPQHF
TRBD2,NA,TRBJ2-1,TRBV15,TGTGCCACCAGCGCGGGTAGGGGACTAGCGGGTTTTGAGCAGTTCTTC,CATSAGRGLAGFEQFF